What follows are 9 T cell receptor beta chains derived from one specimen sequenced in a study of early T cells in non-severe SARS-CoV-2 infection. TCRdb analysed the 5' RACE reads with MiXCR anew, one entry per CDR3 protein. Here the sample spans 55,000 to 80,000 distinct CDR3 sequences, roughly 12% being singletons. The sample was whole blood. The receptor source for this set is an adult who was a healthcare worker with PCR-confirmed SARS-CoV-2 infection or an uninfected control (not recorded which).

This clonotype came up many times. The rearrangement links TRBV5-6 to TRBJ2-7; the match to TRBD1 covers 8 bases. The germline V gene encodes CDR1 SGHDT and CDR2 YYEEEE. V lost 3 bases and J lost 7; bases outside the gene matches: 9. The CDR3 length is 14 residues. CDR3 nucleotide sequence: TGTGCCAGCAGCTCCCGGGACAGGTACTTAGAGCAGTACTTC. This translates into CASSSRDRYLEQYF.

This clonotype occurred many times. The chain links TRBV6-1 to TRBJ1-2; D is undetermined. This CDR3 has 15 residues. Trimming stripped 0 bases from V and 4 bases from J, with 12 bases between. Germline CDR1 is MNHNS and CDR2 is SASEGT. The CDR3 loop reads CASSEASQGSYGYTF. In DNA, the CDR3 is TGTGCCAGCAGTGAAGCGTCACAAGGGTCCTATGGCTACACCTTC.

This clonotype showed up just a few times. The chain employs TRBV6-4 and TRBJ1-1, with a possible D match to TRBD1 (5 bases). The V end lost 4 bases, the J end lost 10 bases, and 13 bases lay between the germline ends. Germline V gives CDR1 MRHNA, CDR2 SNTAGT. The CDR3 sequence is 12 residues long. In DNA form, the CDR3 reads TGTGCCAGCAGTGCTTTGCAGGGTGCAGCTTTCTTT. This sequence encodes CASSALQGAAFF.

This clonotype showed up just a few times. The rearrangement joins TRBV27 to TRBJ2-3; 10 bases align to TRBD2. J was trimmed by 5 bases and V by 4 bases; bases with no gene match: 0. Germline assignment: CDR1 MNHEY and CDR2 SMNVEV (reference sequence). The CDR3 has 13 residues. The CDR3 DNA follows: TGTGCCAGCAGTTCTAGCGGGGGAGATACGCAGTATTTT. Encoded protein: CASSSSGGDTQYF.

This clonotype was counted at least ten times. The chain carries TRBV19 and TRBJ2-6; possible D gene TRBD1, 6 bases. The CDR3 is 17 residues long. Trimming shortened V by 7 bases and J by 0 bases, and 16 bases separated the two germline ends. Germline assignment: CDR1 LNHDA and CDR2 SQIVND (reference sequence). This chain's CDR3 is CASTRTAISSGANVLTF. In DNA, the CDR3 is TGTGCCAGTACGCGGACAGCGATATCCTCTGGGGCCAACGTCCTGACTTTC. The full variable domain, completed using reference TRBV19 and TRBJ2-6, is DGGITQSPKYLFRKEGQNVTLSCEQNLNHDAMYWYRQDPGQGLRLIYYSQIVNDFQKGDIAEGYSVSREKKESFPLTVTSAQKNPTAFYLCASTRTAISSGANVLTFGAGSRLTVL.

The V and J genes are TRBV6-4 and TRBJ2-1; a weak D match, TRBD1 (6 bases). Germline CDR1 and CDR2: MRHNA and SNTAGT. The CDR3 length is 15 residues. The V end was cut by 3 bases, the J end by 4 bases, with 13 bases between. This chain's CDR3 is CASSEETGGYNEQFF. CDR3 in DNA: TGTGCCAGCAGTGAGGAGACAGGCGGGTACAATGAGCAGTTCTTC.

This clonotype was detected only a few times. The chain links TRBV9 to TRBJ1-1; no clear D. Trimming cost V 0 bases and J 2 bases, with 8 bases left between them. The germline CDR1 and CDR2 sequences are SGDLS and YYNGEE. The CDR3 runs 14 residues. The CDR3, as DNA: TGTGCCAGCAGCGTAGTGAGAGGAAACACTGAAGCTTTCTTT. Residues: CASSVVRGNTEAFF.

This clonotype turned up a few times. This chain connects TRBV11-2 to TRBJ1-5; TRBD1 agrees at 7 bases. Germline V CDR1 and CDR2: SGHAT, FQNNGV. The CDR3 totals 15 residues. The V and J ends lost 5 bases and 5 bases, in that order; junction bases with no gene match: 9. The CDR3: CASSPEGDSYQPQHF. DNA of the CDR3: TGTGCCAGCAGCCCCGAGGGGGACAGCTATCAGCCCCAGCATTTT.

This clonotype was observed many times. The CDR3, as DNA: TGTGCCAGCAGCCAAGACCCTTGGGGGGCTCAGTACGAGCAGTACTTC. Amino acid sequence: CASSQDPWGAQYEQYF. The chain links TRBV14 to TRBJ2-7; D tentatively fits TRBD1 or TRBD2 (6 bases each). The length of the CDR3 is 16 residues. Trimming cost V 0 bases and J 4 bases, with 16 bases left between them. The germline V gene encodes CDR1 SGHDN and CDR2 FVKESK.